The 18 T cell receptor beta chains below were found in one sample sequenced in a study of T cell responses to AZD1222 COVID-19 vaccine. Generated by immunoSEQ multiplex PCR, the TCRdb table keeps only in-frame clones and is missing some. The sample contains more than 80,000 clones, roughly 93% of which appear only once. This sample comprised peripheral blood, obtained on day 0 of AZD1222 vaccination. The receptor source for this set is an adult in good health.

The chain carries TRBV5-4 and TRBJ2-1; D might be TRBD1 or TRBD2, each matching 6 bases. The germline V gene encodes CDR1 SGHNT and CDR2 YYREEE (reference sequence). Trimming removed 4 bases from V and 0 bases from J, with 11 bases in between. CDR3 length: 15 residues. This CDR3 is CASSEGGSSYNEQFF. CDR3 DNA sequence: TGTGCCAGCAGCGAAGGGGGGAGCTCCTACAATGAGCAGTTCTTC.

The rearrangement links TRBV7-3 to TRBJ2-6; the D is unclear. The CDR3 is made up of 13 amino acids. Germline CDR1 is SGHTA and CDR2 is FQGTGA. V gave up 6 bases and J gave up 0 bases, with 3 bases separating them. CDR3 in amino acids: CASRNSGANVLTF. Written as DNA, the CDR3 is TGTGCCAGCAGAAACTCTGGGGCCAACGTCCTGACTTTC.

V gene TRBV10-3 combines with J gene TRBJ1-2; D unclear. The CDR3 contains 14 residues. The V and J ends lost 2 bases and 4 bases respectively, with 11 bases between them. CDR1 and CDR2 from the germline V gene are ENHRY and SYGVKD. Here the CDR3 DNA reads TGTGCCATCAGTGAGAAATCCCAATCCTATGGCTACACCTTC. It encodes CAISEKSQSYGYTF.

The V and J genes are TRBV6-5 and TRBJ2-7; D gene ambiguous. Trimming removed 0 bases from V and 0 bases from J, with 12 bases in between. The CDR3 sequence is 16 residues long. Germline loops: CDR1 MNHEY, CDR2 SVGAGI. The CDR3 nucleotides read TGTGCCAGCAGTTACTCGTTTTTCGGCGGCTCCTACGAGCAGTACTTC. Amino acids: CASSYSFFGGSYEQYF.

This chain joins TRBV7-2 and TRBJ2-3; D could derive from TRBD1 or TRBD2 (5 bases each). Germline assignment: CDR1 SGHTA and CDR2 FQGNSA. This CDR3 is 15 amino acids long. Trimming cost V 5 bases and J 3 bases, with 15 bases left between them. This chain's CDR3 is CASSPGSGATDTQYF. The CDR3 DNA reads TGTGCCAGCAGCCCCGGTTCCGGGGCGACAGATACGCAGTATTTT.

About this clone: The sample contains more than one DNA sequence encoding this CDR3. The chain carries TRBV6-5 and TRBJ1-2; the D gene is possibly TRBD1 (5 bases). CDR1 is MNHEY, CDR2 SVGAGI, per germline. The ends were cut back, 0 bases at V and 2 bases at J, with 10 bases in the middle. The CDR3 has 15 residues. The CDR3 coding sequence is TGTGCCAGCAGTTACTCGCTTGGGGGGAACTATGGCTACACCTTC. It specifies CASSYSLGGNYGYTF.

The chain couples TRBV5-6 to TRBJ2-3; 8 bases map to TRBD1. The CDR3 is 14 amino acids. V lost 4 bases and J lost 3; bases outside the gene matches: 4. In germline, CDR1 is SGHDT, CDR2 YYEEEE. CDR3 loop: CASSTRQGTDTQYF. In nucleotides, the CDR3 is TGTGCCAGCAGCACCCGACAGGGGACAGATACGCAGTATTTT.

J is TRBJ2-1 and V is TRBV5-1, with D unresolved. This CDR3 is built from 12 residues. Germline values: CDR1 SGHRS, CDR2 YFSETQ. Trimming stripped 6 bases from V and 6 bases from J, with 10 bases between. The CDR3 loop reads CASTKGPNEQFF. CDR3 nucleotide sequence: TGCGCCAGCACTAAAGGCCCCAATGAGCAGTTCTTC.

The chain combines TRBV6-2 or TRBV6-3 with TRBJ1-2; a weak D match, TRBD1 (5 bases). The CDR3 is made up of 13 amino acids. Germline CDR1 is MNHEY and CDR2 is SVGEGT. V lost 4 bases and J lost 5, with 11 bases in between. The CDR3 region has the DNA TGTGCCAGCAGTTCCCAGGGCGATTATGGCTACACCTTC. Residues: CASSSQGDYGYTF.

This rearrangement joins TRBV7-3 to TRBJ2-2; D call uncertain. Deletions cut 1 base from V and 6 bases from J, with 3 bases between. The germline gives CDR1 SGHTA, CDR2 FQGTGA. The CDR3 runs 12 residues. The CDR3 protein is CASSLMPGELFF. DNA for the CDR3: TGTGCCAGCAGCTTAATGCCCGGGGAGCTGTTTTTT.

The genes are TRBV6-2 or TRBV6-3 and TRBJ1-5; D remains ambiguous. This CDR3 region has 14 residues. The germline CDR1 and CDR2 sequences are MNHEY and SVGEGT. V was clipped by 0 bases and J by 3 bases, with 6 bases between them. The CDR3 region has the DNA TGTGCCAGCAGTTACTCGGGTAACAATCAGCCCCAGCATTTT. It encodes CASSYSGNNQPQHF.

The chain uses TRBV5-6 and TRBJ1-5, with TRBD1 identical over 8 bases. The CDR3 extends over 16 amino acids. J gave up 6 bases and V 4 bases, and 12 bases lay outside the gene matches. CDR1 SGHDT and CDR2 YYEEEE come from the germline V gene. The DNA of the CDR3 is TGTGCCAGCAGCCCTAGGACAGGGTTGATCGGTCAGCCCCAGCATTTT. It codes for CASSPRTGLIGQPQHF.

This chain links TRBV6-5 with TRBJ2-7, with TRBD1 matching over 7 bases. The V and J ends lost 7 bases and 0 bases, in that order; junction bases with no gene match: 6. This CDR3 spans 14 amino acids. Germline V CDR1 and CDR2: MNHEY, SVGAGI. CDR3 in DNA: TGTGCCAGCACCATAGGGGACAGCTCCTACGAGCAGTACTTC. Its translation is CASTIGDSSYEQYF.

The genes are TRBV19 and TRBJ1-2, with D possibly matching TRBD1 (5 bases). The V end was cut by 8 bases, the J end by 1 base, with 11 bases between. The CDR3 extends over 13 amino acids. Germline loops: CDR1 LNHDA, CDR2 SQIVND (reference sequence). CDR3 nucleotides: TGTGCCAGTTCTTGGGGCAGTAACTATGGCTACACCTTC. This gives the protein CASSWGSNYGYTF.

The genes are TRBV7-9 and TRBJ1-2; D possibly corresponds to TRBD1 (6 bases). Germline V CDR1 and CDR2: SEHNR, FQNEAQ (reference sequence). V shed 5 bases and J shed 7 bases, with 20 bases lying between them. This CDR3 contains 15 residues. CDR3 coding DNA: TGTGCCAGCAGCCGTAGAGACAGGTTCGCGCGTGGCTACACCTTC. Translating it yields CASSRRDRFARGYTF.

The CDR3 DNA is TGTGCCTTCGGCCTGAGCTCCTACGAGCAGTACTTC. It yields the protein CAFGLSSYEQYF. J is TRBJ2-7 and V is TRBV30; no reliable D call. V dropped 7 bases and J dropped 0 bases, with 10 bases sitting between them. The germline V gene has CDR1 GTSNPN and CDR2 SVGIG (reference sequence). The CDR3 covers 12 residues.

A word on this clone: The same CDR3 is also encoded by other DNA sequences in this sample. This rearrangement joins TRBV5-1 to TRBJ1-3; no reliable D call. The CDR3 totals 15 residues. CDR1 is SGHRS and CDR2 is YFSETQ in the germline V gene. Trimming left V 0 bases short and J 0 bases short, with 7 bases between. The chain's CDR3 is CASSLGRGSGNTIYF. In nucleotides, the CDR3 is TGCGCCAGCAGCTTGGGACGGGGCTCTGGAAACACCATATATTTT.

J is TRBJ2-7 and V is TRBV6-4; D gene uncertain. The germline V gene has CDR1 MRHNA and CDR2 SNTAGT. V was trimmed by 3 bases and J by 7 bases, leaving 7 bases between them. The CDR3 consists of 11 residues. The CDR3 DNA is TGTGCCAGCAGTGATCCGAGTGAGCAGTACTTC. Its translation: CASSDPSEQYF.